The 24 T cell receptor beta chains in this list originate from one sample, sequenced in a study of blood T cell repertoires in COVID-19. The data were produced by immunoSEQ multiplex PCR, yet TCRdb's version contains in-frame clones alone and is incomplete. In the table there are a few hundred thousand clones, approximately 86% of which are singletons. Sample: peripheral blood. The receptors stem from a human donor in a cohort sampled during active COVID-19.

The rearrangement joins TRBV2 to TRBJ1-2; no clear D gene. This CDR3 contains 14 residues. V was pared by 5 bases and J by 6 bases, with 16 bases between. The V gene's germline CDR1 is SNHLY and CDR2 FYNNEI. In DNA form, the CDR3 reads TGTGCCAGCAGTCGGGCCAGCGGGGAGAATGGCTACACCTTC. It yields the protein CASSRASGENGYTF.

The V gene is TRBV10-3, the J gene TRBJ2-3; a weak D match, TRBD2 (5 bases). The CDR3 contains 13 residues. Trimming took off 7 bases at V and 6 bases at J, with 14 bases between the two ends. The germline V gene encodes CDR1 ENHRY and CDR2 SYGVKD. CDR3 loop: CAITLGEGDTQYF. CDR3 DNA sequence: TGTGCCATCACGCTGGGAGAAGGGGATACGCAGTATTTT.

The rearrangement links TRBV6-6 to TRBJ2-2, with 7 nucleotides matching TRBD1. The V gene's germline CDR1 is MNHNY and CDR2 SVGAGI (reference sequence). CDR3 size: 14 residues. Trimming took 5 bases from V and 5 from J; bases not matched to a gene: 5. CDR3 protein: CASSRDRQTGELFF. The CDR3 DNA reads TGTGCCAGCAGTCGGGACAGACAAACCGGGGAGCTGTTTTTT.

The chain has TRBV6-5 and TRBJ1-2, with TRBD1 identical over 7 bases. The J segment lost 3 bases and the V segment lost 10 bases, leaving 5 bases of the junction unmatched. The germline V gene has CDR1 MNHEY and CDR2 SVGAGI. The CDR3 runs 12 residues. The CDR3 region has the DNA TGTGCCACCTGGGACAGAGACTATGGCTACACCTTC. Amino acids: CATWDRDYGYTF.

The table lists this clone with a count of one. The chain couples TRBV5-1 to TRBJ2-7; tentative D call: TRBD2 (5 bases). CDR1 is SGHRS, CDR2 YFSETQ, per germline. V was cut by 3 bases and J by 6 bases, with 16 bases left in between. This CDR3 is built from 14 residues. The CDR3 reads CASSSGSSFSEQYF. The CDR3 coding sequence is TGCGCCAGCAGCTCGGGATCTAGCTTCTCCGAGCAGTACTTC.

The chain has TRBV5-1 and TRBJ2-1, with 10 bases lining up with TRBD1. The CDR3 loop spans 16 amino acids. Trimming at V came to 1 base and at J to 3 bases, leaving 4 bases not matched to a gene. Germline V CDR1 and CDR2: SGHRS, YFSETQ. Here the CDR3 DNA reads TGCGCCAGCAGCTTGTGGACAGGGGGGTTCTACAATGAGCAGTTCTTC. Translated: CASSLWTGGFYNEQFF.

The chain has TRBV28 and TRBJ1-5; the D gene is possibly TRBD1 (6 bases). V was clipped by 7 bases and J by 4 bases, with 14 bases between them. The length of the CDR3 is 14 residues. Germline CDR1 and CDR2: MDHEN and SYDVKM. The CDR3 here is CASKVGGVNQPQHF. CDR3 in DNA: TGTGCCAGCAAGGTAGGGGGGGTTAATCAGCCCCAGCATTTT.

V is TRBV7-9 and J is TRBJ2-1; 10 nucleotides match TRBD2. This CDR3 has 15 amino acids. V gave up 5 bases and J gave up 5 bases; unmatched junction bases: 6. Per the germline V gene, CDR1 is SEHNR and CDR2 is FQNEAQ (reference sequence). This chain's CDR3 is CASSQRGGYDNEQFF. CDR3 nucleotide sequence: TGTGCCAGCAGCCAGCGGGGGGGCTACGACAATGAGCAGTTCTTC.

The chain has TRBV5-8 and TRBJ1-5; D gene ambiguous. Trimming removed 3 bases at V and 0 bases at J, with 10 bases between. Germline V gives CDR1 SGHTS, CDR2 YDEGEE. This CDR3 is built from 15 residues. CDR3 protein: CASSSGLDSNQPQHF. The CDR3 nucleotides read TGTGCCAGCAGCTCAGGACTCGATAGCAATCAGCCCCAGCATTTT.

This rearrangement joins TRBV9 to TRBJ1-2; the match to TRBD1 covers 9 bases. CDR1 and CDR2 from the germline V gene are SGDLS and YYNGEE. Losses at the gene ends were 3 bases for V and 8 bases for J; bases not matched to a gene: 8. The CDR3 runs to 14 residues. CDR3 amino acids: CASSASGTGKGYTF. For the CDR3, the DNA is TGTGCCAGCAGCGCATCCGGGACAGGGAAGGGCTACACCTTC.

V usage is TRBV4-2 and J usage is TRBJ2-1; the match to TRBD2 covers 11 bases. The CDR3 is made up of 16 amino acids. Trimming took 4 bases from V and 7 from J; bases not matched to a gene: 9. Germline assignment: CDR1 LGHNA and CDR2 YNFKEQ. The chain's CDR3 is CASSLISGGAGNEQFF. The CDR3 DNA follows: TGTGCCAGCAGCCTCATTAGCGGGGGGGCGGGAAATGAGCAGTTCTTC.

The chain has TRBV23-1 and TRBJ2-3; TRBD1 might be the D (6 bases). TRBV23-1 is an ORF for which the function is uncertain. V lost 0 bases to trimming and J lost 4 bases, with 17 bases between them. This CDR3 contains 17 residues. CDR3 amino acids: CASSQSRGGAVPDTQYF. CDR3 bases: TGCGCCAGCAGTCAATCGAGAGGGGGTGCGGTTCCAGATACGCAGTATTTT.

The rearrangement links TRBV18 to TRBJ1-1; 7 bases line up with TRBD1. CDR1 and CDR2 from the germline V gene are KGHSH and LQKENI. The junction had 4 bases not matched to a gene; V was cut back by 0 bases and J by 6 bases. This CDR3 is built from 14 residues. The CDR3 protein is CASSPPTGDAEAFF. CDR3 coding DNA: TGTGCCAGCTCACCACCTACAGGGGACGCTGAAGCTTTCTTT. The full variable domain, completed using reference TRBV18 and TRBJ1-1, is NAGVMQNPRHLVRRRGQEARLRCSPMKGHSHVYWYRQLPEEGLKFMVYLQKENIIDESGMPKERFSAEFPKEGPSILRIQQVVRGDSAAYFCASSPPTGDAEAFFGQGTRLTVV.

This clone was recorded only once. The V gene is TRBV4-1, the J gene TRBJ1-2, with a weak D call TRBD1 (5 bases). Per the germline V gene, CDR1 is MGHRA and CDR2 is YSYEKL. Trimming left V 0 bases short and J 4 bases short, with 18 bases between. The CDR3 totals 17 residues. The CDR3: CASSQDLGAGLFYGYTF. The CDR3, as DNA: TGCGCCAGCAGCCAAGATCTAGGGGCAGGGCTTTTCTATGGCTACACCTTC.

The CDR3 DNA reads TGTGCCAGCAGCGTAGATGGGACAGGGGGGGCTGGGGCCAACGTCCTGACTTTC. Translation: CASSVDGTGGAGANVLTF. V gene TRBV9 combines with J gene TRBJ2-6, with TRBD1 matching over 11 bases. After removal of 0 bases from V and 2 bases from J, the junction contained 4 bases not matched to a gene. The CDR3 totals 18 residues. Germline V gives CDR1 SGDLS, CDR2 YYNGEE.

The table lists this clone with a few counts. This chain connects TRBV7-2 to TRBJ1-1, with D perhaps matching TRBD1 (6 bases). Germline loops: CDR1 SGHTA, CDR2 FQGNSA. V lost 2 bases and J lost 5, with 12 bases in between. This CDR3 comprises 14 residues. The CDR3, as DNA: TGTGCCAGCAGCTTATTCCAGGGGCTTACTGAAGCTTTCTTT. This gives the protein CASSLFQGLTEAFF.

This clone has just a few counts. V gene TRBV30 combines with J gene TRBJ1-5; a possible D gene is TRBD1 (5 bases). The CDR3 contains 16 residues. Germline V CDR1 and CDR2: GTSNPN, SVGIG (reference sequence). V was clipped by 3 bases and J by 2 bases, with 17 bases between them. This CDR3 is CAWRAGKGLGNQPQHF. The CDR3, as DNA: TGTGCCTGGAGGGCAGGGAAGGGGCTTGGCAATCAGCCCCAGCATTTT.

This clone was seen a handful of times. The rearrangement links TRBV9 to TRBJ2-7, with TRBD2 matching over 7 bases. The germline V gene has CDR1 SGDLS and CDR2 YYNGEE. V lost 4 bases and J lost 2; bases outside the gene matches: 12. CDR3 length: 16 residues. CDR3 amino acids: CASSPGEGLYTYEQYF. CDR3 bases: TGTGCCAGCAGCCCGGGGGAGGGGCTATATACCTACGAGCAGTACTTC.

This chain joins TRBV30 and TRBJ2-1; possibly TRBD1 for D (5 bases). CDR1 and CDR2 from the germline V gene are GTSNPN and SVGIG (reference sequence). The CDR3 spans 13 residues. V lost 0 bases, J lost 10 bases, and 13 bases lay in between. CDR3 residues: CAWSVLLDSEQFF. The CDR3 bases are TGTGCCTGGAGTGTACTACTCGACAGCGAGCAGTTCTTC.

The J gene is TRBJ2-2, the V gene TRBV7-2; D unresolved. The CDR3 length is 14 residues. V was clipped by 3 bases and J by 1 base, with 6 bases between them. Germline loops: CDR1 SGHTA, CDR2 FQGNSA. The CDR3 loop is CASSFYRNTGELFF. The CDR3 coding sequence is TGTGCCAGCAGCTTCTACAGGAACACCGGGGAGCTGTTTTTT.

The J gene is TRBJ2-7, the V gene TRBV10-2, with D possibly TRBD1 on 5 matching bases. V was clipped by 0 bases and J by 4 bases, with 16 bases between them. The CDR3 is 16 residues long. Germline CDR1 is WSHSY and CDR2 is SAAADI. CDR3 nucleotides: TGCGCCAGCAGTGAGTCGATGGGCAGGGTCGGATACGAGCAGTACTTC. The encoded protein is CASSESMGRVGYEQYF.

This clone was detected once. V gene TRBV7-7 combines with J gene TRBJ2-5; 7 nucleotides match TRBD1. Germline CDR1 is SSHAT and CDR2 is FNYEAQ (reference sequence). This CDR3 is built from 13 residues. V shed 8 bases, J shed 2 bases, and the junction held 5 bases outside the gene matches. For the CDR3, the DNA is TGTGCCAGCTCTCGGGACAGACAAGAGACCCAGTACTTC. It translates to CASSRDRQETQYF.

The chain links TRBV19 to TRBJ2-5, with TRBD2 identical over 12 bases. With 5 bases clipped from V and 4 bases from J, the junction kept 8 bases outside the gene matches. The CDR3 totals 16 residues. Looked up from germline, CDR1 is LNHDA and CDR2 is SQIVND (reference sequence). The DNA of the CDR3 is TGTGCCAGTAGTCCTGGACTAGCGGGGATGGGAGAGACCCAGTACTTC. Its translation is CASSPGLAGMGETQYF. Supplemented by reference TRBV19 and TRBJ2-5, the full variable domain reads DGGITQSPKYLFRKEGQNVTLSCEQNLNHDAMYWYRQDPGQGLRLIYYSQIVNDFQKGDIAEGYSVSREKKESFPLTVTSAQKNPTAFYLCASSPGLAGMGETQYFGPGTRLLVL.

This clone has just one count. V gene TRBV19 combines with J gene TRBJ2-2; the match to TRBD1 covers 8 bases. V shed 10 bases, J shed 7 bases, and the junction held 17 bases outside the gene matches. Germline values: CDR1 LNHDA, CDR2 SQIVND (reference sequence). The CDR3 extends over 16 amino acids. The CDR3 here is CATKGQAAVRGGELFF. In DNA form, the CDR3 reads TGTGCCACCAAGGGACAGGCTGCCGTTCGAGGCGGGGAGCTGTTTTTT.